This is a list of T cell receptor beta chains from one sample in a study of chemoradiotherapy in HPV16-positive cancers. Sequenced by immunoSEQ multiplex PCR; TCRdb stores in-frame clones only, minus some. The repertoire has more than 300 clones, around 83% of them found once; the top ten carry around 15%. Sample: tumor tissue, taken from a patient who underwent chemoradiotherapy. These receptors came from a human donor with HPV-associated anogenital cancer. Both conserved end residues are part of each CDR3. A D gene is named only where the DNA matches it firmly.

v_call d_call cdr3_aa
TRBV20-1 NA CSAALQFSAFF
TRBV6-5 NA CASTPGSGGANVLTF
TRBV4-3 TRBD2 CASSQEPPLVAGDLTTYNEQFF
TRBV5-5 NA CASSFDSGGEETQYF
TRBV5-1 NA CASSLGAVDNSPLHF
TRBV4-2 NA CASSQVGGDAQYF
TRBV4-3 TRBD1 CASSQEGGTGGNEQFF
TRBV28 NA CASSSEKLFF
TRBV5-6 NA CASSIRISGEKLFF
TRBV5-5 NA CASSVQGGAVGVSYEQYF
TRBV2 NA CASSVDPNPYNEQFF
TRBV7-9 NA CASSLADTYHYGYTF
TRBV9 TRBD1 CASSGDGQGVYGYTF
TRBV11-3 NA CASSLSGYNTGELFF
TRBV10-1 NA CASSENLDGYIQYF
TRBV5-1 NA CASSLEVGGSGNTIYF
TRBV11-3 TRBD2 CASSLGTSLTTQYF